This TCR beta chain is from a study of blood T cell repertoires in COVID-19. Background on the study: Nucleic acid was either cDNA or gDNA, and it came from T cells, B-cell-depleted T cells, or PBMCs.

Germline V gene data show CDR1 as MNHEY and CDR2 as SMNVEV (reference sequence). The CDR3 covers 17 residues. The J segment lost 3 bases and the V segment lost 4 bases, leaving 12 bases of the junction unmatched. Per the study methods: How many nucleated cells were present was estimated from reference gene primer amplification. Sequenced by immunoSEQ multiplex PCR; TCRdb stores in-frame clones only, minus some. That table is the source of V, J and clone size, and D and trimming were worked out from the DNA. The sample holds some 130,000 clones, around 88% seen once. The chain uses TRBV27 and TRBJ1-5; 7 bases fit TRBD1. This TCR derives from a man aged 55 to 70 with active or convalescent COVID-19. What was sequenced was peripheral blood. CDR3 sequence reads: CASSSLGQVGLNQPQHF. As DNA, the CDR3 is TGTGCCAGCAGTTCACTTGGACAGGTCGGGCTCAATCAGCCCCAGCATTTT.